One and the same sample provided the 19 T cell receptor beta chains below, sequenced in a study of neurological immune-mediated disorders. TCRdb used MiXCR to reprocess the 5' RACE reads, holding one entry per CDR3 protein. The table has under 85,000 distinct CDR3 sequences, around an eighth seen once. Sequenced sample: PBMCs. The receptors originated from a woman aged 50 to 65 in good health.

Comments on this clonotype: Since a much larger clone is just one base distant, this may be a read error. The chain uses TRBV6-5 and TRBJ2-6; no clear D. Trimming cost V 2 bases and J 0 bases, with 11 bases left between them. The germline V gene has CDR1 MNHEY and CDR2 SVGAGI. The CDR3 loop spans 17 amino acids. CDR3 coding DNA: TGTGCCAGCAGTTACGGTCAGCCAATCTCTGGGGCCAACGTCCTGACTTTC. Translation: CASSYGQPISGANVLTF.

The CDR3 region is CSAISGNGAQYF. CDR3 bases: TGCAGTGCTATAAGTGGGAACGGGGCCCAGTACTTC. The rearrangement joins TRBV20-1 to TRBJ2-5; possibly TRBD2 for D (5 bases). Germline V lookup: CDR1 DFQATT, CDR2 SNEGSKA (reference sequence). The CDR3 runs 12 residues. Trimming took 4 bases from V and 9 from J, leaving 15 bases between them.

By share, this clonotype counts as medium-sized. This rearrangement joins TRBV12-3 or TRBV12-4 to TRBJ2-1; no clear D. The V end was cut by 5 bases, the J end by 13 bases, with 15 bases between. The CDR3 covers 12 residues. CDR3 in DNA: TGTGCCAGCAGTCTTGGGCTGGGTGAACAGTTCTTC. Translated, it gives CASSLGLGEQFF.

This clonotype was seen repeatedly, ten times or more. V gene TRBV15 combines with J gene TRBJ1-1, with 7 bases aligning to TRBD1. With V trimmed by 8 bases and J by 5 bases, 11 bases remained unmatched. The CDR3 covers 14 residues. Germline V gives CDR1 LNHNV, CDR2 YYDKDF (reference sequence). The CDR3 nucleotides read TGTGCCACCGCCAAAGGGGGCGAGTGGACTGAAGCTTTCTTT. Translated: CATAKGGEWTEAFF.

This clonotype was counted many times. The chain is built from TRBV28 and TRBJ1-5; possible D gene TRBD1, 5 bases. Germline V gene data show CDR1 as MDHEN and CDR2 as SYDVKM. Trimming left V 7 bases short and J 4 bases short, with 8 bases between. This CDR3 has 12 amino acids. The CDR3 reads CASTGGNQPQHF. The CDR3 region has the DNA TGTGCCAGCACGGGGGGAAATCAGCCCCAGCATTTT.

In its sample, this clonotype was seen many times. V gene TRBV27 combines with J gene TRBJ1-5; a weak D match, TRBD1 (6 bases). Germline CDR1 reads MNHEY; CDR2 reads SMNVEV (reference sequence). Trimming removed 6 bases at V and 6 bases at J, with 15 bases between. The length of the CDR3 is 14 residues. The CDR3 loop reads CASSPGTGFQPQHF. CDR3 in DNA: TGTGCCAGCAGCCCCGGTACAGGGTTTCAGCCCCAGCATTTT.

The sample holds many counts of this clonotype. The rearrangement links TRBV20-1 to TRBJ2-1; TRBD1 matches at 9 bases. CDR1 is DFQATT, CDR2 SNEGSKA, per germline (reference sequence). The CDR3 consists of 14 residues. V lost 3 bases to trimming and J lost 4 bases; unmatched junction nucleotides: 4. The CDR3 DNA reads TGCAGTGCTAGCAGGACAGGGGCGTACAATGAGCAGTTCTTC. Amino acid sequence: CSASRTGAYNEQFF.

This clonotype was counted many times. This rearrangement joins TRBV7-9 to TRBJ2-2; a weak D match, TRBD1 (6 bases). Trimming removed 1 base from V and 2 bases from J, with 11 bases in between. This CDR3 spans 16 amino acids. Germline CDR1 is SEHNR and CDR2 is FQNEAQ (reference sequence). The CDR3 region has the DNA TGTGCCAGCAGCTTAGATGGACAGTTTAACACCGGGGAGCTGTTTTTT. Its protein is CASSLDGQFNTGELFF.

In this sample, this clonotype turned up many times. The chain is built from TRBV11-2 and TRBJ2-2, with TRBD2 identical over 12 bases. Per germline, CDR1 SGHAT and CDR2 FQNNGV. Germline trimming cut 5 bases from V and 10 bases from J; bases unmatched to any gene: 2. The CDR3 spans 13 residues. CDR3 sequence reads: CASSGLAGKELFF. The CDR3 DNA reads TGTGCCAGCAGCGGACTAGCGGGGAAGGAGCTGTTTTTT.

This clonotype has ten or more counts. The genes are TRBV5-1 and TRBJ2-1; the match to TRBD2 covers 8 bases. Losses at the gene ends were 3 bases for V and 9 bases for J; bases not matched to a gene: 14. The CDR3 consists of 16 residues. Germline lookup yields CDR1 SGHRS and CDR2 YFSETQ. CDR3 sequence: CASSSTAGLGVAEQFF. Here the CDR3 DNA reads TGCGCCAGCAGCTCAACCGCGGGACTAGGAGTCGCTGAGCAGTTCTTC.

This clonotype was seen repeatedly, ten times or more. This chain connects TRBV5-1 to TRBJ2-1; TRBD1 might be the D (5 bases). The germline gives CDR1 SGHRS, CDR2 YFSETQ. The CDR3 runs 16 residues. With 0 bases removed from V and 3 bases from J, the gap between germline ends came to 13 bases. The CDR3 protein is CASSLEGNMNYNEQFF. CDR3 sequence (DNA): TGCGCCAGCAGCTTGGAGGGGAATATGAACTACAATGAGCAGTTCTTC.

Many counts were recorded for this clonotype. V usage is TRBV5-1 and J usage is TRBJ1-1; possibly TRBD1 for D (5 bases). V was clipped by 7 bases and J by 4 bases, with 14 bases between them. From germline, CDR1 is SGHRS and CDR2 YFSETQ. This CDR3 spans 13 amino acids. The CDR3 reads CASSYPGGTEAFF. CDR3 bases: TGCGCCAGCTCGTATCCTGGGGGCACTGAAGCTTTCTTT.

This clonotype was counted many times. This sequence joins TRBV5-1 and TRBJ1-1; D possibly corresponds to TRBD1 (6 bases). V was shortened by 1 base and J by 3 bases, with 13 bases between the two germline ends. In germline, CDR1 is SGHRS, CDR2 YFSETQ. The CDR3 runs to 15 residues. This CDR3 reads CASSLLGGSHTEAFF. The CDR3 nucleotides read TGCGCCAGCAGCTTGCTGGGGGGCTCTCACACTGAAGCTTTCTTT.

Ten or more counts support this clonotype. The genes are TRBV5-1 and TRBJ2-4; unclear D gene. The CDR3 has 14 residues. Between the trimmed V and J ends, which lost 0 bases and 7 bases, there was a span of 11 bases. The V gene's germline CDR1 is SGHRS and CDR2 YFSETQ. DNA for the CDR3: TGCGCCAGCAGCTTGGGGGCTTCCGAGAACATTCAGTACTTC. As protein: CASSLGASENIQYF.

There are many counts of this clonotype. The chain recombines TRBV24-1 with TRBJ1-1, with D possibly TRBD1 on 6 matching bases. CDR3 length: 13 residues. Germline CDR1 reads KGHDR; CDR2 reads SFDVKD. The germline V and J ends were trimmed by 8 bases and 8 bases, with 17 bases remaining between them. The CDR3 here is CATNTPRGTEAFF. The CDR3 coding sequence is TGTGCCACCAACACTCCACGGGGGACAGAAGCTTTCTTT.

This clonotype came up many times. The genes are TRBV5-1 and TRBJ1-2; D perhaps matches TRBD1 (5 bases). V dropped 3 bases and J dropped 6 bases, with 12 bases sitting between them. The CDR3 covers 13 residues. Germline V CDR1 and CDR2: SGHRS, YFSETQ. The DNA of the CDR3 is TGCGCCAGCAGCTCGCAGGGAGCGGATGGCTACACCTTC. Its translation: CASSSQGADGYTF.

This clonotype was seen ten or more times. The V gene is TRBV27, the J gene TRBJ2-3; D perhaps matches TRBD2 (6 bases). V lost 6 bases, J lost 3 bases, and 19 bases lay in between. Germline CDR1 and CDR2: MNHEY and SMNVEV (reference sequence). The CDR3 has 16 amino acids. CDR3: CASRSSTTTSTDTQYF. The CDR3 DNA reads as TGTGCCAGCAGATCCTCCACTACGACTAGTACAGATACGCAGTATTTT.

This clonotype was recorded at least ten times. V is TRBV18 and J is TRBJ2-5, with 7 bases identical to TRBD1. From germline, CDR1 is KGHSH and CDR2 LQKENI. This CDR3 region has 14 residues. The V segment lost 3 bases and the J segment 5 bases; nucleotides outside the gene matches: 6. The CDR3 sequence: CASSPDRDRETQYF. As DNA, the CDR3 is TGTGCCAGCTCACCCGACAGGGACCGGGAGACCCAGTACTTC.

This clonotype was seen more than once but under ten times. The CDR3 nucleotides are TGCAGTGCTAGAGATCGAACTGGGGGCCTCATCTCGTACTTC. It is translated as CSARDRTGGLISYF. The chain has TRBV20-1 and TRBJ2-7, with a weak D call TRBD1 (6 bases). The V end lost 0 bases, the J end lost 12 bases, and 21 bases lay between the germline ends. This CDR3 has 14 amino acids. The V gene's germline CDR1 is DFQATT and CDR2 SNEGSKA (reference sequence).